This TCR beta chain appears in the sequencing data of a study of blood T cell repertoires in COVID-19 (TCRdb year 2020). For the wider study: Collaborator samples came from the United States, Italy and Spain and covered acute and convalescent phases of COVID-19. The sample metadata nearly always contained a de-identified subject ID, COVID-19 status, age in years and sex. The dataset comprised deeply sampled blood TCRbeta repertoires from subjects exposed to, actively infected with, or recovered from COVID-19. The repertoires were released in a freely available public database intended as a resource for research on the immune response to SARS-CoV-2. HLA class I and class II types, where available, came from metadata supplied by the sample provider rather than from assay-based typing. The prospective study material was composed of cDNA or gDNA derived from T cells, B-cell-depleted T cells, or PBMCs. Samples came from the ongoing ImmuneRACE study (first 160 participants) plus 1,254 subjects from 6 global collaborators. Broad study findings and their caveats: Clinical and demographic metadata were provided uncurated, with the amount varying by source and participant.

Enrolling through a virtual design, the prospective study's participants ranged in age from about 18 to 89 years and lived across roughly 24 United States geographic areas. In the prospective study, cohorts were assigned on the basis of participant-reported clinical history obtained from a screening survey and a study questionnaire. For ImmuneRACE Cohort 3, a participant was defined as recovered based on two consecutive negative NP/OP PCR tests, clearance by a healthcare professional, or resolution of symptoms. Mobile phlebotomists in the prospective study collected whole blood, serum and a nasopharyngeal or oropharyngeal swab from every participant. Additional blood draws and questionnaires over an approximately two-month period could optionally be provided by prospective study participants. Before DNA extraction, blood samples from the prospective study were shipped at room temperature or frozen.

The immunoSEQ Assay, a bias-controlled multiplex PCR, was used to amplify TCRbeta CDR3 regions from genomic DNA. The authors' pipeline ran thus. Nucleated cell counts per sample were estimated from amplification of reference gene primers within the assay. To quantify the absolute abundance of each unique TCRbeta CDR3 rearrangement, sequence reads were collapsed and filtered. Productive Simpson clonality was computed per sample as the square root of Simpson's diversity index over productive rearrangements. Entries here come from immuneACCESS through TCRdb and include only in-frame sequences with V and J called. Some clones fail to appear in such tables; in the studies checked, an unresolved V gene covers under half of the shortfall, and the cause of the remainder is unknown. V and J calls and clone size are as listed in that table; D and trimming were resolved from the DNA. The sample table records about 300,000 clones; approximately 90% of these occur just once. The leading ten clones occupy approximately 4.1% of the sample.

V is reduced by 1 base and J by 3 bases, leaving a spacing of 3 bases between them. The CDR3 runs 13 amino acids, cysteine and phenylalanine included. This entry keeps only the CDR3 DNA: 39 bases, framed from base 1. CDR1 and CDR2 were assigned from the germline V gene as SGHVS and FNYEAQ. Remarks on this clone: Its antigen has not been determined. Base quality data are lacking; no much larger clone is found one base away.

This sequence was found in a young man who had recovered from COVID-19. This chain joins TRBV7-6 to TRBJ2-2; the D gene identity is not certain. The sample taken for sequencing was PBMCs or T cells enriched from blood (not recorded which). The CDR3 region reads CASSLGHTGELFF. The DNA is TGTGCCAGCAGCTTAGGGCACACCGGGGAGCTGTTTTTT.